The rows below give T cell receptor beta chains drawn from one sample of a study of T cells after yellow fever vaccination. TCRdb reprocessed the 5' RACE reads via MiXCR and lists one record per CDR3 protein. The sample yields under 25,000 distinct CDR3 sequences, around 5% seen once. The starting material was PBMCs, either bulk or a sorted T-cell subset (CD4+, CD8+, memory, or dextramer-sorted; not recorded which), obtained around 45 days after the first yellow fever vaccination. The receptors here all came from a man aged 18 to 29 who received the YFV17D yellow fever vaccine. The CDR3 runs from the conserved cysteine through the conserved F or W. The D gene is left open where the match is weak. Sizes are listed as how often the clone was seen (once, few, many) or a class if it is expanded.

CDR3aa,CDR3nt,abundance,d_gene,v_gene,len,j_gene
CASSPTGSNQPQHF,TGTGCCAGCAGTCCAACAGGTAGCAATCAGCCCCAGCATTTT,many,-,TRBV7-2,14,TRBJ1-5
CASSQDAGLDQPQHF,TGTGCCAGCAGCCAAGATGCAGGGCTGGATCAGCCCCAGCATTTT,many,-,TRBV3-1,15,TRBJ1-5
CASSYSDRAQPQHF,TGTGCCAGCAGTTACTCGGACAGGGCCCAGCCCCAGCATTTT,many,TRBD1,TRBV6-5,14,TRBJ1-5
CASRLGAGELFF,TGTGCCAGTAGACTGGGGGCCGGGGAGCTGTTTTTT,many,-,TRBV19,12,TRBJ2-2
CATSREEEQPQHF,TGTGCCACCAGCAGAGAAGAGGAACAGCCCCAGCATTTT,many,-,TRBV15,13,TRBJ1-5
CASSSGNRDMNTEAFF,TGTGCCAGCAGTTCAGGGAACAGGGACATGAACACTGAAGCTTTCTTT,many,-,TRBV11-1,16,TRBJ1-1
CSFGAAGTGNEQFF,TGCAGCTTCGGGGCGGCGGGGACGGGCAATGAGCAGTTCTTC,many,-,TRBV29-1,14,TRBJ2-1
CSARGIIAGVSGNTEAFF,TGCAGTGCTAGAGGCATCATAGCCGGGGTTTCAGGGAACACTGAAGCTTTCTTT,many,-,TRBV20-1,18,TRBJ1-1
CASKGVYGNTIYF,TGTGCCAGCAAGGGGGTTTATGGAAACACCATATATTTT,many,-,TRBV2,13,TRBJ1-3
CASSWTSGGGDEQFF,TGTGCCAGCAGCTGGACTAGCGGGGGGGGGGATGAGCAGTTCTTC,few,TRBD2,TRBV7-2,15,TRBJ2-1
CASSPPVRQGGTGELFF,TGTGCCAGCTCACCACCGGTCCGACAGGGAGGAACCGGGGAGCTGTTTTTT,many,-,TRBV18,17,TRBJ2-2
CASSQIQETQYF,TGTGCCAGCAGTCAAATCCAAGAGACCCAGTACTTC,many,-,TRBV12-3/TRBV12-4,12,TRBJ2-5
CSALAAVQGNTIYF,TGCAGTGCCCTGGCGGCAGTACAGGGAAACACCATATATTTT,many,-,TRBV20-1,14,TRBJ1-3
CSAGVGTAKTTEAFF,TGCAGTGCTGGCGTCGGGACGGCAAAGACCACTGAAGCTTTCTTT,many,-,TRBV20-1,15,TRBJ1-1
CAWSEPHYEQYF,TGTGCCTGGAGTGAGCCTCACTACGAGCAGTACTTC,many,-,TRBV30,12,TRBJ2-7
CASSLGANTEAFF,TGTGCCAGCAGCTTAGGGGCGAACACTGAAGCTTTCTTT,many,-,TRBV11-1,13,TRBJ1-1
CAISTRDRGSFEFF,TGTGCCATCAGTACACGGGACAGGGGTTCTTTCGAGTTCTTC,many,TRBD1,TRBV10-3,14,TRBJ2-1
CASSLRHQMNGYTF,TGTGCCAGCAGCTTGAGGCACCAGATGAATGGCTACACCTTC,many,-,TRBV12-3/TRBV12-4,14,TRBJ1-2
CASSQSSGGVADTQYF,TGTGCCAGCAGCCAATCAAGCGGGGGGGTGGCAGATACGCAGTATTTT,many,TRBD2,TRBV4-2,16,TRBJ2-3
CASSWTDTYEQYF,TGTGCCAGCAGCTGGACAGACACCTACGAGCAGTACTTC,many,-,TRBV7-8,13,TRBJ2-7
CSAGKGGSGGELFF,TGCAGCGCTGGCAAGGGAGGGTCGGGGGGGGAGCTGTTTTTT,many,TRBD2,TRBV29-1,14,TRBJ2-2
CASSLIGGGAVNEQFF,TGTGCCAGCAGCTTAATTGGCGGGGGGGCCGTGAATGAGCAGTTCTTC,many,TRBD2,TRBV7-3,16,TRBJ2-1
CASSLIPGGEQYF,TGTGCCAGCAGCTTAATCCCCGGGGGCGAGCAGTACTTC,many,-,TRBV11-2,13,TRBJ2-7
CASSIDTSSYNEQFF,TGTGCCAGCAGTATAGACACCAGCTCCTACAATGAGCAGTTCTTC,many,-,TRBV12-3/TRBV12-4,15,TRBJ2-1
CASSLGQSLGEKLFF,TGTGCCAGCTCACTTGGACAGTCGCTTGGCGAAAAACTGTTTTTT,many,-,TRBV18,15,TRBJ1-4
CSARDILRGGRVNEQFF,TGCAGTGCTAGAGATATTTTGAGGGGGGGCCGGGTAAATGAGCAGTTCTTC,many,-,TRBV20-1,17,TRBJ2-1
CASSPEGITGELFF,TGTGCCAGCTCACCAGAGGGGATCACCGGGGAGCTGTTTTTT,many,-,TRBV18,14,TRBJ2-2